The next 16 T cell receptor beta chains were all read from a single sample in a study of cytomegalovirus exposure and HLA in healthy donors. TCRdb keeps only in-frame clones here, not all; method: immunoSEQ multiplex PCR. The sample includes 170,000 or so clones, about 80% of them seen just once. Sequencing was done on a sample of PBMCs. The receptor set was obtained from a young woman in good health and CMV-seropositive.

The chain links TRBV6-5 to TRBJ1-1; 8 bases agree with TRBD1. Looked up from germline, CDR1 is MNHEY and CDR2 is SVGAGI. V dropped 8 bases and J dropped 7; count of bases not matched to a gene: 12. The CDR3 covers 14 residues. The CDR3 sequence is CASARRTGLDEAFF. DNA for the CDR3: TGTGCCAGCGCACGCCGGACAGGGTTGGATGAAGCTTTCTTT.

J is TRBJ1-2 and V is TRBV19; 9 nucleotides agree with TRBD1. The CDR3 runs to 16 residues. V shed 5 bases and J 2 bases; nucleotides not matched to a gene: 9. Germline CDR1 LNHDA, CDR2 SQIVND (reference sequence). CDR3 DNA: TGTGCCAGTAGTCCAACAGGGACAGGGAGCAACTATGGCTACACCTTC. Residues: CASSPTGTGSNYGYTF.

V gene TRBV9 combines with J gene TRBJ2-3; D remains ambiguous. Looked up from germline, CDR1 is SGDLS and CDR2 is YYNGEE. This CDR3 comprises 15 residues. The V end lost 3 bases, the J end lost 2 bases, and 13 bases lay between the germline ends. The CDR3 reads CASSDPPGYTDTQYF. DNA of the CDR3: TGTGCCAGCAGCGATCCCCCCGGGTACACAGATACGCAGTATTTT.

The count of this clone is one. This rearrangement joins TRBV2 to TRBJ2-2; TRBD2 matches at 8 bases. The CDR3 is 14 amino acids. Per germline, CDR1 SNHLY and CDR2 FYNNEI. The ends lost 6 bases at V and 8 bases at J; junction bases unmatched: 8. The CDR3 here is CASRLAGGKGELFF. CDR3 coding DNA: TGTGCCAGCAGGCTCGCGGGGGGTAAGGGGGAGCTGTTTTTT.

CDR3 amino acids: CASSMGPDRTYEQYF. DNA for the CDR3: TGTGCCAGTAGTATGGGGCCCGATAGGACCTACGAGCAGTACTTC. The chain joins TRBV19 to TRBJ2-7; tentatively, D is TRBD1 (5 bases). This CDR3 has 15 amino acids. CDR1 LNHDA and CDR2 SQIVND come from the germline V gene (reference sequence). V was shortened by 3 bases and J by 2 bases, with 14 bases between the two germline ends.

The V gene is TRBV10-1, the J gene TRBJ1-1, with 7 nucleotides matching TRBD1. This CDR3 is 16 amino acids long. Germline V gene data show CDR1 as WNHNN and CDR2 as SYGVQD (reference sequence). J was trimmed by 1 base and V by 8 bases; bases with no gene match: 13. In DNA form, the CDR3 reads TGCGCCAGCGGTCACTACAGGGGCAGGCAGAACACTGAAGCTTTCTTT. This sequence encodes CASGHYRGRQNTEAFF.

V gene TRBV5-1 combines with J gene TRBJ1-4, with 7 bases lining up with TRBD1. The V gene's germline CDR1 is SGHRS and CDR2 YFSETQ. CDR3 length equals 16 residues. Trimming cost V 1 base and J 8 bases; bases outside gene matches: 11. In DNA, the CDR3 is TGCGCCAGCAGCTTGCTTAGGAGGGGGCTTAGCGAAAAACTGTTTTTT. Amino acid sequence: CASSLLRRGLSEKLFF.

The V and J genes are TRBV9 and TRBJ1-6, with a tentative D call TRBD1 (6 bases). The CDR3 loop spans 15 amino acids. Trimming pared 1 base from V and 5 bases from J, leaving 10 bases between. Germline loops: CDR1 SGDLS, CDR2 YYNGEE. The CDR3 loop reads CASSVNGQNNSPLHF. As DNA, the CDR3 is TGTGCCAGCAGCGTAAACGGACAGAATAATTCACCCCTCCACTTT.

This clone was detected only once. The V call is TRBV6-5, the J call TRBJ2-3; 7 bases align to TRBD1. Per the germline V gene, CDR1 is MNHEY and CDR2 is SVGAGI. This CDR3 comprises 15 residues. Trimming at V came to 8 bases and at J to 2 bases, leaving 10 bases not matched to a gene. The CDR3 loop is CASRRQGQYTDTQYF. In DNA form, the CDR3 reads TGTGCCAGCCGAAGACAGGGCCAGTACACAGATACGCAGTATTTT.

The J gene is TRBJ1-2, the V gene TRBV14, with unresolved D. V lost 1 base, J lost 4 bases, and 13 bases lay in between. This CDR3 contains 15 residues. In germline, CDR1 is SGHDN, CDR2 FVKESK. Here the CDR3 DNA reads TGTGCCAGCAGCCAAGGGGCAGTGTTATCCTATGGCTACACCTTC. Encoded protein: CASSQGAVLSYGYTF.

This chain links TRBV5-1 with TRBJ1-4, with D possibly TRBD1 on 5 matching bases. Germline assignment: CDR1 SGHRS and CDR2 YFSETQ. This CDR3 region has 19 residues. With 0 bases removed from V and 2 bases from J, the gap between germline ends came to 20 bases. CDR3: CASSLGQGRYGSTNEKLFF. The CDR3 coding sequence is TGCGCCAGCAGCTTGGGGCAGGGAAGGTACGGGTCGACTAATGAAAAACTGTTTTTT.

The chain carries TRBV2 and TRBJ2-5; D possibly corresponds to TRBD2 (5 bases). In germline, CDR1 is SNHLY, CDR2 FYNNEI. This CDR3 region has 12 residues. The ends were cut back, 3 bases at V and 9 bases at J, with 11 bases in the middle. The CDR3 DNA reads as TGTGCCAGCAGTGACGGGAAAACGGCCCAGTACTTC. Translated, it gives CASSDGKTAQYF.

This clone appeared a few times. The DNA for the CDR3 is TGTGCCAGTATGCGAGAGAATCAGCCCCAGCATTTT. Protein sequence: CASMRENQPQHF. The chain combines TRBV19 with TRBJ1-5, with D unclear. There are 12 residues in the CDR3. V lost 7 bases, J lost 4 bases, and 8 bases lay in between. Germline loops: CDR1 LNHDA, CDR2 SQIVND (reference sequence).

The CDR3 here is CASSQALTGSGNTIYF. The CDR3, as DNA: TGCGCCAGCAGCCAAGCCCTGACAGGATCTGGAAACACCATATATTTT. The chain uses TRBV4-3 and TRBJ1-3, with D tentatively TRBD1 (6 bases). Per germline, CDR1 LGHNA and CDR2 YSLEER. V was clipped by 1 base and J by 1 base, with 11 bases between them. The CDR3 consists of 16 residues.

This chain links TRBV9 with TRBJ2-3; 7 positions match TRBD1. The V gene's germline CDR1 is SGDLS and CDR2 YYNGEE. CDR3 length equals 15 residues. V lost 0 bases to trimming and J lost 2 bases; unmatched junction nucleotides: 3. The CDR3 DNA reads TGTGCCAGCAGCGTAGGACAGGGATTCACAGATACGCAGTATTTT. It specifies CASSVGQGFTDTQYF. The full variable domain, with the rest looked up from reference TRBV9 and TRBJ2-3, is DSGVTQTPKHLITATGQRVTLRCSPRSGDLSVYWYQQSLDQGLQFLIQYYNGEERAKGNILERFSAQQFPDLHSELNLSSLELGDSALYFCASSVGQGFTDTQYFGPGTRLTVL.

This clone has a single count. The DNA for the CDR3 is TGCAGCGTTGAACGAGGGCGGGGTGGCTACACCTTC. Translated, it gives CSVERGRGGYTF. This chain uses TRBV29-1 with TRBJ1-2, with no clear D. The CDR3 totals 12 residues. Between the trimmed V and J ends, which lost 2 bases and 7 bases, there was a span of 11 bases. CDR1 is SQVTM, CDR2 ANQGSEA, per germline.